These 12 T cell receptor beta chains were all obtained from the same sample, sequenced in a study of beta chain features in type 1 diabetes. For these TCRs, the target antigens are not known. The sequenced template was cDNA made from the entire isolated RNA. TCRdb's table, derived via immunoSEQ multiplex PCR, lists solely in-frame clones and lacks some. Of hundreds of thousands of clones listed, 13% are singletons. Study results and caveats: All four CD4+ subsets of Type 1 diabetes patients contained TCRB CDR3s that were moderately but significantly shorter.

The specimen was naive CD4+ T cells from blood. The receptors were gathered from a man aged 18 to 30 with type 1 diabetes.

The V call is TRBV2, the J call TRBJ1-6; D gene uncertain. CDR3 size: 13 residues. Germline CDR1 and CDR2: SNHLY and FYNNEI. V was shortened by 5 bases and J by 13 bases, with 15 bases between the two germline ends. The chain's CDR3 is CASSSYLRDPLHF. DNA for the CDR3: TGTGCCAGCAGTAGCTACCTAAGGGATCCCCTCCACTTT. Together with reference TRBV2 and TRBJ1-6, the CDR3 gives the full variable domain: EPEVTQTPSHQVTQMGQEVILRCVPISNHLYFYWYRQILGQKVEFLVSFYNNEISEKSEIFDDQFSVERPDGSNFTLKIRSTKLEDSAMYFCASSSYLRDPLHFGNGTRLTVT.

The chain combines TRBV6-5 with TRBJ2-2; D might be TRBD1 (6 bases). The V end lost 5 bases, the J end lost 5 bases, and 15 bases lay between the germline ends. The CDR3 has 15 residues. Per germline, CDR1 MNHEY and CDR2 SVGAGI. The CDR3, as DNA: TGTGCCAGCAGTGGGGGACACCAGAGGACCGGGGAGCTGTTTTTT. Translating it yields CASSGGHQRTGELFF.

Concerning this clone itself: Other DNA variants within this sample encode the same CDR3. The gene calls are TRBV7-9 and TRBJ2-1; D is unclear. Germline V gene lookup returns CDR1 SEHNR and CDR2 FQNEAQ (reference sequence). Trimming took off 1 base at V and 6 bases at J, with 4 bases between the two ends. This CDR3 comprises 12 residues. The CDR3 region is CASSLDTNEQFF. For the CDR3, the DNA is TGTGCCAGCAGCTTAGATACCAATGAGCAGTTCTTC.

This clone was recorded a few times. This sequence joins TRBV7-9 and TRBJ1-5; 8 nucleotides line up with TRBD1. From germline, CDR1 is SEHNR and CDR2 FQNEAQ (reference sequence). Unmatched junction bases numbered 5, after V lost 4 bases and J lost 6 bases. The CDR3 length is 14 residues. The CDR3 sequence: CASSSDRGSQPQHF. The CDR3, as DNA: TGTGCCAGCAGCTCCGACAGGGGTTCTCAGCCCCAGCATTTT.

The genes are TRBV6-6 and TRBJ2-7, with D perhaps given as TRBD1 or TRBD2 (5 bases each). The CDR3 has 16 amino acids. The V end was cut by 0 bases, the J end by 4 bases, with 16 bases between. Germline values: CDR1 MNHNY, CDR2 SVGAGI (reference sequence). The CDR3 DNA is TGTGCCAGCAGTTACTCGAAAGTGGTCGAGGGGTACGAGCAGTACTTC. Its translation is CASSYSKVVEGYEQYF.

This clone has only a few counts. This chain connects TRBV27 to TRBJ2-7, with D perhaps matching TRBD1 (6 bases). Germline V gives CDR1 MNHEY, CDR2 SMNVEV (reference sequence). The CDR3 sequence is 15 residues long. Trimming cost V 1 base and J 6 bases, with 16 bases left between them. CDR3 sequence (DNA): TGTGCCAGCAGTTTATACAGGGCCACCCAAGGCGAGCAGTACTTC. It translates to CASSLYRATQGEQYF.

The chain has TRBV29-1 and TRBJ2-7; 7 bases map to TRBD1. V trimming: 4 bases; J trimming: 2 bases; junction bases outside the gene matches: 5. CDR1 is SQVTM and CDR2 is ANQGSEA in the germline V gene. The length of the CDR3 is 13 residues. For the CDR3, the DNA is TGCAGCGTTGTTGAGGACAGGCCCTACGAGCAGTACTTC. It is translated as CSVVEDRPYEQYF.

This clone was counted once. The chain combines TRBV2 with TRBJ2-7; TRBD1 or TRBD2 may be the D gene (5 bases each). This CDR3 comprises 16 residues. CDR1 and CDR2 (germline): SNHLY, FYNNEI. The germline V and J ends were trimmed by 6 bases and 0 bases, with 18 bases remaining between them. DNA of the CDR3: TGTGCCAGCAGCGCCTTGAATTTGGGGGTCTCCTACGAGCAGTACTTC. Its protein product is CASSALNLGVSYEQYF.

Only a few counts were recorded for this clone. This sequence joins TRBV30 and TRBJ1-5, with D hard to call. Germline assignment: CDR1 GTSNPN and CDR2 SVGIG (reference sequence). Trimming removed 2 bases from V and 0 bases from J, with 11 bases in between. The CDR3 extends over 15 amino acids. The DNA for the CDR3 is TGTGCCTGGAGTCCAGCCGATCATAGCAATCAGCCCCAGCATTTT. Protein sequence: CAWSPADHSNQPQHF.

This clone was observed a handful of times. The rearrangement uses TRBV18 and TRBJ1-1; 7 bases line up with TRBD1. Germline V CDR1 and CDR2: KGHSH, LQKENI. The CDR3 runs to 12 residues. With 3 bases clipped from V and 7 bases from J, the junction kept 2 bases outside the gene matches. For the CDR3, the DNA is TGTGCCAGCTCACCCGACAGGGTTGAAGCTTTCTTT. Its protein is CASSPDRVEAFF.

This chain joins TRBV25-1 and TRBJ2-7; tentatively, D is TRBD1 (6 bases). Trimming stripped 2 bases from V and 5 bases from J, with 16 bases between. The CDR3 totals 15 residues. Germline V gives CDR1 MGHDK, CDR2 SYGVNS. In DNA, the CDR3 is TGTGCCAGCAGTGAAAGGTGGGGGCGCGTCCACGAGCAGTACTTC. This encodes CASSERWGRVHEQYF.

The chain is built from TRBV2 and TRBJ1-4; no clear D gene. The CDR3 loop spans 13 amino acids. Per the germline V gene, CDR1 is SNHLY and CDR2 is FYNNEI. V lost 5 bases, J lost 8 bases, and 12 bases lay in between. The CDR3: CASSKGWSEKLFF. The DNA of the CDR3 is TGTGCCAGCAGTAAAGGGTGGTCCGAAAAACTGTTTTTT.